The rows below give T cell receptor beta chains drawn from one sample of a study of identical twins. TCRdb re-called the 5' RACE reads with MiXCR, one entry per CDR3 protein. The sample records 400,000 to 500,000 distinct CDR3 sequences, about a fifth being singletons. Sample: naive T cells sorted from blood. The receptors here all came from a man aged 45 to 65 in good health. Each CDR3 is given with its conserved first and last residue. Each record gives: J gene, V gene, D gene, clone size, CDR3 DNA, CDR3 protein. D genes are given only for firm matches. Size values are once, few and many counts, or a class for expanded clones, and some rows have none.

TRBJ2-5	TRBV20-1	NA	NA	TGCAGTGCTAGTTCCCAGGGTCCCTCCCAAGAGACCCAGTACTTC	CSASSQGPSQETQYF
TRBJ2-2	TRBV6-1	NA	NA	TGTGCCAGCAGTAAGATGGGACTCACCGGGGAGCTGTTTTTT	CASSKMGLTGELFF
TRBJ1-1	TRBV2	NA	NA	TGTGCCAGCAGTGCCGGACCGCCCGCATACACTGAAGCTTTCTTT	CASSAGPPAYTEAFF
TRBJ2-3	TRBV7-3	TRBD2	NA	TGTGCCAGCAGCTTAACGGGGGCGGGAGGGCCAACAGATACGCAGTATTTT	CASSLTGAGGPTDTQYF
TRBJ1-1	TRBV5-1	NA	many	TGCGCCAGCAGCGCGGGGATGAACACTGAAGCTTTCTTT	CASSAGMNTEAFF
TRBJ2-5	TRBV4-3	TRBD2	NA	TGCGCCAGCAGCCTATCACGGCGGGGGACTCCCCTCCAAGAGACCCAGTACTTC	CASSLSRRGTPLQETQYF
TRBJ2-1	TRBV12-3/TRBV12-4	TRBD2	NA	TGTGCCAGCAGCAGCCAGACTAGCGGGTATAGCGATGAGCAGTTCTTC	CASSSQTSGYSDEQFF
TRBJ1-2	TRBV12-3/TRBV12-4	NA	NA	TGTGCCAGCAGTCCCGGTTTGCGATTAAGCTACACCTTC	CASSPGLRLSYTF
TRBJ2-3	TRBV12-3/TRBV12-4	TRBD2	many	TGTGCCAGCACCTTACTGACTAGCGGGGGTAGCACAGATACGCAGTATTTT	CASTLLTSGGSTDTQYF
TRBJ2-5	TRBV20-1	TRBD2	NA	TGCAGTGCTAGAGGCCCTGGGCGGGGGACGTACCAAGAGACCCAGTACTTC	CSARGPGRGTYQETQYF
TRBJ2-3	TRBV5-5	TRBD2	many	TGTGCCAGCAGCTTCGAGGGGAGGGACACAGATACGCAGTATTTT	CASSFEGRDTDTQYF
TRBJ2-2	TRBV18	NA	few	TGTGCCAGCTCACCAGGGGCCACCGGGGAGCTGTTTTTT	CASSPGATGELFF
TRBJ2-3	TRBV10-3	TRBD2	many	TGTGCCATCAGCCCAACCGGGACTAGCGGGAGGACCACAGATACGCAGTATTTT	CAISPTGTSGRTTDTQYF
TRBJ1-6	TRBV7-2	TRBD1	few	TGTGCCAGCAGCTCCGGGACAGGCAAAAATTCACCCCTCCACTTT	CASSSGTGKNSPLHF
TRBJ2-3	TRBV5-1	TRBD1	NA	TGCGCCAGCAGCTACGGACAGGGGGCCCGCACAGATACGCAGTATTTT	CASSYGQGARTDTQYF
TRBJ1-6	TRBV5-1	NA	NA	TGCGCCAGCAGCTTGCACGAGGGTTCACCCCTCCACTTT	CASSLHEGSPLHF
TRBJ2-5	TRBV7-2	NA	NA	TGTGCCAGCAGCTTTGCTCGGGCGGAGACCCAGTACTTC	CASSFARAETQYF
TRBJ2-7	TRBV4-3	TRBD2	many	TGCGCCAGCAGCCATGAGACTAGCGGGAGCTACGAGCAGTACTTC	CASSHETSGSYEQYF
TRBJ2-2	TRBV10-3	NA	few	TGTGCCATCAGTGCAGGGGACGGTGTAATCGGGGAGCTGTTTTTT	CAISAGDGVIGELFF
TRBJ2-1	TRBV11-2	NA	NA	TGTGCCAGCAGCTTAGATCGGGTTCCCTACTACAATGAGCAGTTCTTC	CASSLDRVPYYNEQFF
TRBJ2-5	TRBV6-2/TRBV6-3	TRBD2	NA	TGTGCCAGCCCTGAGCGGGAGGCAGAGACCCAGTACTTC	CASPEREAETQYF
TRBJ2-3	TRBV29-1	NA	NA	TGCAGCGGATCCAGGACAGTCACAGATACGCAGTATTTT	CSGSRTVTDTQYF
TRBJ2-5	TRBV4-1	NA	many	TGCGCCAGCAGCCAAGACGCAGGGGACCAAGAGACCCAGTACTTC	CASSQDAGDQETQYF
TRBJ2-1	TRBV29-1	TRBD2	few	TGCAGCGCGGAGCGGGGTTCCTACAATGAGCAGTTCTTC	CSAERGSYNEQFF
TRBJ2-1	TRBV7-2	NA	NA	TGTGCCAGCAGCTATGCTCCTAGCTCCTACAATGAGCAGTTCTTC	CASSYAPSSYNEQFF
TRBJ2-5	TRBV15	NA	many	TGTGCCACCAGCGAGGGACGTACCCAAGAGACCCAGTACTTC	CATSEGRTQETQYF
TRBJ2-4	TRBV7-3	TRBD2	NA	TGTGCCAGCAGCCCTGCGGGAGGGAACATTCAGTACTTC	CASSPAGGNIQYF
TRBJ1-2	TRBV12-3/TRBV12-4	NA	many	TGTGCCAGCAGTTTTGAGGGCTCATATGGCTACACCTTC	CASSFEGSYGYTF
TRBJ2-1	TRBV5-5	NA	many	TGTGCCAGCAGCTTGACCGCGGGGAACTCGGGTGAGCAGTTCTTC	CASSLTAGNSGEQFF
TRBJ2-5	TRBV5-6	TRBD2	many	TGTGCCAGCAGCTCTGTGACTAGCGGGGGCCGACAAGAGACCCAGTACTTC	CASSSVTSGGRQETQYF
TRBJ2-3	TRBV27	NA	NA	TGTGCCAGCAGTTTCGCGGCAGGGCCAGATACGCAGTATTTT	CASSFAAGPDTQYF